This entry concerns a single T cell receptor (beta chain). What it binds is not known. Control patients had untreated stable or active relapsing-remitting multiple sclerosis by revised McDonald criteria. FACS was used to enrich TEMRA cells, whereas the CD8+ and CD4+ T cells were obtained by negative isolation. This entry belongs to a study of CD8 T cells in Susac syndrome. The V gene end was trimmed by 4 bases and the J gene end by 9 bases; junction bases not matched to a gene: 6. Germline values: CDR1 SGHDT, CDR2 YYEEEE. The CDR3 is made up of 13 amino acids. RNA amounts of 0.5 to 1 ug underwent reverse transcription with random hexamers. The authors amplified TCR beta CDR3 across 54 Vbeta and 13 Jbeta using immunoSEQ multiplex PCR. A single record per CDR3 protein comes from TCRdb applying MiXCR to the immunoSEQ multiplex PCR reads. The sample has about 290,000 distinct CDR3 sequences; approximately 85% are singletons.

Study-wide findings and caveats: Acknowledgment was made by the study that its TCR sequencing and HLA analysis involved a relatively small number of individuals.

Sequenced sample: CD8+ T cells from PBMCs. The rearrangement uses TRBV5-6 and TRBJ1-5, with 8 bases aligning to TRBD1. This clonotype was sampled from a human donor with multiple sclerosis. The CDR3 region is CASSADREGPQHF. The CDR3 DNA reads TGTGCCAGCAGCGCGGACAGGGAGGGGCCCCAGCATTTT. Variable domain in full (rest from reference TRBV5-6 and TRBJ1-5): DAGVTQSPTHLIKTRGQQVTLRCSPKSGHDTVSWYQQALGQGPQFIFQYYEEEERQRGNFPDRFSGHQFPNYSSELNVNALLLGDSALYLCASSADREGPQHFGDGTRLSIL.